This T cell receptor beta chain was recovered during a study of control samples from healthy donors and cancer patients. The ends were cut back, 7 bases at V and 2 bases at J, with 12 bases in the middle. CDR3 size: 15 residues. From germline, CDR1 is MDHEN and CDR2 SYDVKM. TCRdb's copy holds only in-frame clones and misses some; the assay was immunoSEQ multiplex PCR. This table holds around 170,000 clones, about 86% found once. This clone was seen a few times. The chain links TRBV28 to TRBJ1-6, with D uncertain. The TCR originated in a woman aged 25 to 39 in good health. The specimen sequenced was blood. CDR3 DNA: TGTGCCAGCACAGGCAGCGATACCTATAATTCACCCCTCCACTTT. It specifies CASTGSDTYNSPLHF.